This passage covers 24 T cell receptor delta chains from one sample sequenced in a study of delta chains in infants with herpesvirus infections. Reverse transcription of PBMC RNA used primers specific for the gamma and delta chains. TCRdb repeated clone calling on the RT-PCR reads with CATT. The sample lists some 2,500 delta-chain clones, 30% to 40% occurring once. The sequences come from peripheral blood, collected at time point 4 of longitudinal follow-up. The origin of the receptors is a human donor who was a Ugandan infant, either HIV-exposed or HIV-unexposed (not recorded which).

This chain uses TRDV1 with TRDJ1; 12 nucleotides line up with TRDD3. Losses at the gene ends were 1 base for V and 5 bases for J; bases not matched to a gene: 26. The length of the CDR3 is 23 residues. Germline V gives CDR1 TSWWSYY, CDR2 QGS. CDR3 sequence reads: CALGEPYPGSPLGDTGASDKLIF. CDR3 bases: TGTGCTCTTGGGGAACCGTATCCCGGGTCCCCACTGGGGGATACAGGGGCGTCGGATAAACTCATCTTT.

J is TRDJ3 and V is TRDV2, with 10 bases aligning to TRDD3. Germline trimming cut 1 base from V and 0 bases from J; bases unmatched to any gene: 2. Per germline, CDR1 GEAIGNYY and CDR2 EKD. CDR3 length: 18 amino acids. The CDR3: CACDTLGDISWDTRQMFF. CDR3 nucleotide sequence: TGTGCCTGTGACACGCTGGGGGATATCTCCTGGGACACCCGACAGATGTTTTTC.

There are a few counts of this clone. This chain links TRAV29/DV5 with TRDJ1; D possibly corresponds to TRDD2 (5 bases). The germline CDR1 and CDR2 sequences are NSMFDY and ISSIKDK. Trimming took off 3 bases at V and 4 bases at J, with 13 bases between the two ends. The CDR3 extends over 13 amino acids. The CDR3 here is CAANLRGSDKLIF. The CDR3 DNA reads TGTGCAGCAAACCTACGGGGTAGCGATAAACTCATCTTT.

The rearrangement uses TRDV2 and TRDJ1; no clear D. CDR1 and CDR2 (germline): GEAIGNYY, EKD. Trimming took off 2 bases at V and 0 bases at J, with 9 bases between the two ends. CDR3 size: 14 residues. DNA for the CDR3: TGTGCCTGTGACAAGCTGGAGTACACCGATAAACTCATCTTT. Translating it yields CACDKLEYTDKLIF.

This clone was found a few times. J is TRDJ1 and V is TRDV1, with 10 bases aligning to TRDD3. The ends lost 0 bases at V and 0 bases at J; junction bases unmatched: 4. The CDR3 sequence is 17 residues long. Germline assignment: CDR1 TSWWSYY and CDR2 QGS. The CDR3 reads CALGELNWGIHTDKLIF. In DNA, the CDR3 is TGTGCTCTTGGGGAACTAAATTGGGGGATACACACCGATAAACTCATCTTT.

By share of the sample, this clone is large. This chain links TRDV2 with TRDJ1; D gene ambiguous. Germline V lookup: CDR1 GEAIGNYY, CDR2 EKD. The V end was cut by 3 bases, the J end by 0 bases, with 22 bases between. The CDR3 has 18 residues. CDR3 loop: CACDAISTPLRYTDKLIF. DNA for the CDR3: TGTGCCTGTGACGCAATTTCTACTCCCCTAAGGTACACCGATAAACTCATCTTT.

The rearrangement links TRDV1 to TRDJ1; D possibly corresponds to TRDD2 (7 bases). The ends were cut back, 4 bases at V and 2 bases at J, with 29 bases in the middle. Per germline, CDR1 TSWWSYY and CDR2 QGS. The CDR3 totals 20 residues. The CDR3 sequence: CALGAPRIFLYGGTTDKLIF. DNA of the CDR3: TGTGCTCTTGGGGCTCCCCGGATCTTCCTATACGGGGGAACTACCGATAAACTCATCTTT.

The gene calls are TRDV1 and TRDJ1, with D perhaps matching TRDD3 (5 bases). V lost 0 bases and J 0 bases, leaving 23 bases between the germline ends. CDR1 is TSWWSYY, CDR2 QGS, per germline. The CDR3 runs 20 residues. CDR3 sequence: CALGELSPPVLDQYTDKLIF. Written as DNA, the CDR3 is TGTGCTCTTGGGGAACTTTCTCCCCCCGTACTGGATCAGTACACCGATAAACTCATCTTT.

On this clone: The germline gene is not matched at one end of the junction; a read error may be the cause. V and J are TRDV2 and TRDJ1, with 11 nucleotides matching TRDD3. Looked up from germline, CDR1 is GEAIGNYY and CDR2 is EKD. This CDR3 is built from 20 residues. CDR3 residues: CARDTGGLLGDRADTDKLIF. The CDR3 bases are TGTGCCCGTGACACCGGGGGATTACTGGGGGATAGGGCGGACACCGATAAACTCATCTTT.

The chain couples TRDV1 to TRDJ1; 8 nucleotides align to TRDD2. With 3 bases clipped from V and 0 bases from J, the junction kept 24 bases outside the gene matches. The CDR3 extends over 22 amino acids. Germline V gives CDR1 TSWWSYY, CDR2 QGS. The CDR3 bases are TGTGCTCTTGGGGACTCCACTCTCTTCCTACGGGCTTTGTTTATGTACACCGATAAACTCATCTTT. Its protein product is CALGDSTLFLRALFMYTDKLIF.

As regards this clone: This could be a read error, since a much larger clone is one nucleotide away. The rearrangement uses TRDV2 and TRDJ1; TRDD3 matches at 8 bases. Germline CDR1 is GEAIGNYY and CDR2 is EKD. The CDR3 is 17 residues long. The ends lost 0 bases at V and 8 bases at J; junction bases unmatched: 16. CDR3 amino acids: CACDTLTGGPRKGKLIF. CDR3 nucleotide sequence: TGTGCCTGTGACACCCTTACTGGGGGTCCTCGGAAGGGGAAACTCATCTTT.

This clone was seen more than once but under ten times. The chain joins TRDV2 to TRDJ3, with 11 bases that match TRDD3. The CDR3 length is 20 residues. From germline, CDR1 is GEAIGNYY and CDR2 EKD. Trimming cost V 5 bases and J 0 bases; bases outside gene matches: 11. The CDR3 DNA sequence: TGTGCCTGTGCTCCCTTGGGGGATACGTTTAGCTCCTGGGACACCCGACAGATGTTTTTC. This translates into CACAPLGDTFSSWDTRQMFF.

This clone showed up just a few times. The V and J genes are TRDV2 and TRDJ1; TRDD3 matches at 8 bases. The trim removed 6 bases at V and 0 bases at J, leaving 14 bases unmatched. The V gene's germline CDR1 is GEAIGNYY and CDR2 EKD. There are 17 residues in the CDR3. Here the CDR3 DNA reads TGTGCCTGTAATTTACTGGGGGTATCCATATACACCGATAAACTCATCTTT. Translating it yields CACNLLGVSIYTDKLIF.

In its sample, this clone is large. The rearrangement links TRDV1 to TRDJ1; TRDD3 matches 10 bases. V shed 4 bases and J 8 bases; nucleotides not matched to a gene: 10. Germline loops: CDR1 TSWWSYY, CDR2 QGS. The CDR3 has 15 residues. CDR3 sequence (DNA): TGTGCTCTTGGGGCCCGTCTACTGGGGGATGAGAAACTCATCTTT. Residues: CALGARLLGDEKLIF.

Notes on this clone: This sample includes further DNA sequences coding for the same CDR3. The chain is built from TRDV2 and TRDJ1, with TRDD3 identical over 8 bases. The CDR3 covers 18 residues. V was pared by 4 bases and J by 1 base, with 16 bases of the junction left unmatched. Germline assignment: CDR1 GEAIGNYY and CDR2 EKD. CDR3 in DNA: TGTGCCTGTGAATATCATCCTGGGGGACAGCCACCCACCGATAAACTCATCTTT. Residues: CACEYHPGGQPPTDKLIF.

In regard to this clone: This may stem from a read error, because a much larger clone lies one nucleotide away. CDR3: CACDTWGSDKLIF. The CDR3 DNA sequence: TGTGCCTGTGACACCTGGGGGTCCGATAAACTCATCTTT. The V gene is TRDV2, the J gene TRDJ1; D may be TRDD3 (6 bases). Germline CDR1 reads GEAIGNYY; CDR2 reads EKD. The CDR3 has 13 amino acids. The ends were cut back, 0 bases at V and 3 bases at J, with 7 bases in the middle.

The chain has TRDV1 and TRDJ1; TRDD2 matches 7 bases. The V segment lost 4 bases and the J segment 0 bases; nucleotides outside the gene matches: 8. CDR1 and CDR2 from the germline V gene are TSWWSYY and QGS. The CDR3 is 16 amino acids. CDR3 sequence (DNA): TGTGCTCTTGGGGCCATTCCTACCTGGTACACCGATAAACTCATCTTT. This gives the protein CALGAIPTWYTDKLIF.

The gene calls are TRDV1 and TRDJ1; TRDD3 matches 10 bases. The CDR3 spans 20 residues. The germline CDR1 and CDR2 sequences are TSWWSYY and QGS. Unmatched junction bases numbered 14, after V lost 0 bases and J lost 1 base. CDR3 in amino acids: CALGELRSPGDTRSTDKLIF. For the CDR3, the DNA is TGTGCTCTTGGGGAACTACGCTCCCCGGGGGATACGCGTAGCACCGATAAACTCATCTTT.

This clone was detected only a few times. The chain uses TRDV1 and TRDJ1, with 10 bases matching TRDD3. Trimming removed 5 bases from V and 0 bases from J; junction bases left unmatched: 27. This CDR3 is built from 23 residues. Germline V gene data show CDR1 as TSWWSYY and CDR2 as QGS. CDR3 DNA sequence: TGTGCTCTTGGGAAAACTCGAAATCGTTACTGGGGGATTTCCCCGTCGTACACCGATAAACTCATCTTT. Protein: CALGKTRNRYWGISPSYTDKLIF.

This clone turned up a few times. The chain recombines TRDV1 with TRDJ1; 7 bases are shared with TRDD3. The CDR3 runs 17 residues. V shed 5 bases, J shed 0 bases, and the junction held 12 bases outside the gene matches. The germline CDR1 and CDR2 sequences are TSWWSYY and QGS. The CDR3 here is CALGSYGTGEYTDKLIF. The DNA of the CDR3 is TGTGCTCTTGGGTCGTACGGAACTGGGGAGTACACCGATAAACTCATCTTT.

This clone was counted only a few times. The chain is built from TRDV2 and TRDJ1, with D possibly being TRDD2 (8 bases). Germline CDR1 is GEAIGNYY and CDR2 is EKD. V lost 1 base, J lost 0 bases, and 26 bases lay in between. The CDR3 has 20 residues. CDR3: CACDTVTSYPTGAYTDKLIF. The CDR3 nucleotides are TGTGCCTGTGACACGGTGACTTCCTACCCTACTGGGGCGTACACCGATAAACTCATCTTT.

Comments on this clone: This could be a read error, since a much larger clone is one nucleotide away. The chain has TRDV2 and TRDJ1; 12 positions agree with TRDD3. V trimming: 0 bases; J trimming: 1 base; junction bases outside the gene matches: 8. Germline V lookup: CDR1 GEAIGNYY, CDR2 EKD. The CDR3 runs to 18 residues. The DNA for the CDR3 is TGTGCCTGTGACACCCTTGCGCTGGGGGATACGCGCACCGATAAACTCATCTTT. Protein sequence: CACDTLALGDTRTDKLIF.

The CDR3 nucleotides are TGTGCTCTTGGCCCGAAGGCCTTCGGGGGATACCCCGATAAACTCATCTTT. Translation: CALGPKAFGGYPDKLIF. The chain carries TRDV1 and TRDJ1; 9 bases map to TRDD3. In germline, CDR1 is TSWWSYY, CDR2 QGS. With 6 bases clipped from V and 3 bases from J, the junction kept 14 bases outside the gene matches. The CDR3 is 17 residues long.

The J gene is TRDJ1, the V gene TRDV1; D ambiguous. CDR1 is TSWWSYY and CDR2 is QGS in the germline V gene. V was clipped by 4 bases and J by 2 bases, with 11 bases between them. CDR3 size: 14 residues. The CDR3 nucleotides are TGTGCTCTTGGGGGTTCCGGCTATACCGATAAACTCATCTTT. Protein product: CALGGSGYTDKLIF.